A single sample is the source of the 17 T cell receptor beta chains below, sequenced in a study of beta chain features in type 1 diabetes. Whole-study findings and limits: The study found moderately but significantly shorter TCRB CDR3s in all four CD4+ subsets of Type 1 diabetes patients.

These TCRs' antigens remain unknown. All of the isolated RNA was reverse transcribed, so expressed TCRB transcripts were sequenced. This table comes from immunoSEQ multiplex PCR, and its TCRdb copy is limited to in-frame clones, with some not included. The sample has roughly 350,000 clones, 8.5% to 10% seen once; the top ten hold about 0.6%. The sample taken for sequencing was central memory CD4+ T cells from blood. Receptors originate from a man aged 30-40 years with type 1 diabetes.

CDR3 in amino acids: CASSGDRGLDEQFF. CDR3 DNA: TGTGCCAGCAGCGGGGACAGGGGGCTGGATGAGCAGTTCTTC. The chain employs TRBV7-8 and TRBJ2-1; 12 nucleotides match TRBD1. CDR1 SGHVS and CDR2 FQNEAQ come from the germline V gene. V lost 5 bases and J lost 8; bases outside the gene matches: 4. This CDR3 region has 14 residues.

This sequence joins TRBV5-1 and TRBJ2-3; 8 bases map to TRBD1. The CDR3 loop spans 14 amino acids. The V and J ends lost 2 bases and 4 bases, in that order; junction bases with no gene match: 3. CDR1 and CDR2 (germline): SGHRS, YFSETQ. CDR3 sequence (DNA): TGCGCCAGCAGCTTTCTGACAGGGGCAGATACGCAGTATTTT. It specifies CASSFLTGADTQYF. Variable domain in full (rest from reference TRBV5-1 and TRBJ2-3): KAGVTQTPRYLIKTRGQQVTLSCSPISGHRSVSWYQQTPGQGLQFLFEYFSETQRNKGNFPGRFSGRQFSNSRSEMNVSTLELGDSALYLCASSFLTGADTQYFGPGTRLTVL.

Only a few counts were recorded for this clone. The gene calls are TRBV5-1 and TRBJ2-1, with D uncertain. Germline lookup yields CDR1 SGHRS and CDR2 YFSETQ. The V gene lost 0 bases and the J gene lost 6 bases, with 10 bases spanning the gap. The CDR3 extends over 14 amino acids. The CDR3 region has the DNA TGCGCCAGCAGCTTGGCCGGCGGATCCAATGAGCAGTTCTTC. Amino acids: CASSLAGGSNEQFF.

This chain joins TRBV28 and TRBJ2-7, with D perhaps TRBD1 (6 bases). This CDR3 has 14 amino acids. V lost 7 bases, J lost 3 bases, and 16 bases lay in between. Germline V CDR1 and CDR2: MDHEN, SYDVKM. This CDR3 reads CASILRGSGYEQYF. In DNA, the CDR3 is TGTGCCAGCATCCTGAGGGGGTCCGGCTACGAGCAGTACTTC.

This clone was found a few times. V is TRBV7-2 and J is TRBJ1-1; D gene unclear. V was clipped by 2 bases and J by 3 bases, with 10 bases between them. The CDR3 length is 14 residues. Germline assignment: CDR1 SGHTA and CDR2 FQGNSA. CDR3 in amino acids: CASSLRYEDTEAFF. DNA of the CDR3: TGTGCCAGCAGCTTAAGGTATGAAGACACTGAAGCTTTCTTT. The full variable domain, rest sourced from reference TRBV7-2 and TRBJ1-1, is GAGVSQSPSNKVTEKGKDVELRCDPISGHTALYWYRQSLGQGLEFLIYFQGNSAPDKSGLPSDRFSAERTGGSVSTLTIQRTQQEDSAVYLCASSLRYEDTEAFFGQGTRLTVV.

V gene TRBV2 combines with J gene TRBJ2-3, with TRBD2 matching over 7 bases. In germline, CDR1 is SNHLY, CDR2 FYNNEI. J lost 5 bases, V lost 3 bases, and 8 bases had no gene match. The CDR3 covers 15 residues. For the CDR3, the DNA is TGTGCCAGCAGTGATCCCTCGGGACTAAGAGATACGCAGTATTTT. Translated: CASSDPSGLRDTQYF.

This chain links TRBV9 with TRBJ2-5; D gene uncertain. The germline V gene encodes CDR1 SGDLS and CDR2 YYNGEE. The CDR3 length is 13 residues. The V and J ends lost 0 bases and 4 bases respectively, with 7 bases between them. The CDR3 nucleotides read TGTGCCAGCAGCGTAGAAGCCCGAGAGACCCAGTACTTC. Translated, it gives CASSVEARETQYF.

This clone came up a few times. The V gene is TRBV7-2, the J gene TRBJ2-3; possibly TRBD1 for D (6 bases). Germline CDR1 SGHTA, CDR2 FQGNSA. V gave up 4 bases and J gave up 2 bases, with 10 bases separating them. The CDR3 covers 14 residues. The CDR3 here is CASSSGAVTDTQYF. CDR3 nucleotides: TGTGCCAGCAGCTCAGGGGCGGTCACAGATACGCAGTATTTT.

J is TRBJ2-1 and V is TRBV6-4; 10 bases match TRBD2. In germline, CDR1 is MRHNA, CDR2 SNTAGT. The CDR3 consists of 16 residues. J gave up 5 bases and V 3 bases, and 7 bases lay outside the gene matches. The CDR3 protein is CASSDWPSGSNNEQFF. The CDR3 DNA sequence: TGTGCCAGCAGTGATTGGCCTAGCGGGAGCAACAATGAGCAGTTCTTC.

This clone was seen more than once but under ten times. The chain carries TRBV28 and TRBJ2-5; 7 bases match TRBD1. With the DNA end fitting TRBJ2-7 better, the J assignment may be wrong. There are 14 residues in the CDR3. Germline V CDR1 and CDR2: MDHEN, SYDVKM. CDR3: CASSLPGTAHEQYF. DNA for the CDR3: TGTGCCAGCAGTTTACCCGGGACAGCGCACGAGCAGTACTTC.

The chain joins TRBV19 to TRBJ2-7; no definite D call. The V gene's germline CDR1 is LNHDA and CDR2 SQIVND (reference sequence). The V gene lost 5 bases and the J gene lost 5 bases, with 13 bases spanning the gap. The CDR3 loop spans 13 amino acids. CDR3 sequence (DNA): TGTGCCAGTAGTCAGCACCTTTCCCACGAGCAGTACTTC. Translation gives CASSQHLSHEQYF.

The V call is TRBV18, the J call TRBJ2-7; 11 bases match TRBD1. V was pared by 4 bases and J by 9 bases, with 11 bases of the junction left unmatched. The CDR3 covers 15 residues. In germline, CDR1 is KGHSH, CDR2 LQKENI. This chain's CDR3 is CASSLLLGQGGSQYF. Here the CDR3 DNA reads TGTGCCAGCTCACTACTCCTGGGACAGGGGGGATCGCAGTACTTC.

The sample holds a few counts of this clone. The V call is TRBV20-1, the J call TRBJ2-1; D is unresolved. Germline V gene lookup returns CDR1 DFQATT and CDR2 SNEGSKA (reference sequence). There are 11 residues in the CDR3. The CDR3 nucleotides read TGCAGCGAGCTGGTGCGCAATGAGCAGTTCTTC. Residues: CSELVRNEQFF.

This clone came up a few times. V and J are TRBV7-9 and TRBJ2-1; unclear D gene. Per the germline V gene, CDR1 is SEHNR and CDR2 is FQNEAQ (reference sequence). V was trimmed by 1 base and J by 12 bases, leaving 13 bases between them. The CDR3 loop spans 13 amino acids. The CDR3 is CASSLGGPRGQFF. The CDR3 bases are TGTGCCAGCAGCTTAGGTGGCCCCAGAGGGCAGTTCTTC.

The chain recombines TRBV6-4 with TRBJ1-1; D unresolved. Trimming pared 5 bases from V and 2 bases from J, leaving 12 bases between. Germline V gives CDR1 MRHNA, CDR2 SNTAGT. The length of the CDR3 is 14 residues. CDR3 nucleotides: TGTGCCAGCAGTTTGACGGCAGCAAACACTGAAGCTTTCTTT. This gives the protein CASSLTAANTEAFF.

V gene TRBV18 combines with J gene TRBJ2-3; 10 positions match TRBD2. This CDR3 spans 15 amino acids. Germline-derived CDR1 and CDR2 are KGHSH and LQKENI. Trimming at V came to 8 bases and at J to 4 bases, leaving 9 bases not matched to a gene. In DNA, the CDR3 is TGTGCCAGCCGTCCTAGCGGGAGTAGCGCAGATACGCAGTATTTT. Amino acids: CASRPSGSSADTQYF.

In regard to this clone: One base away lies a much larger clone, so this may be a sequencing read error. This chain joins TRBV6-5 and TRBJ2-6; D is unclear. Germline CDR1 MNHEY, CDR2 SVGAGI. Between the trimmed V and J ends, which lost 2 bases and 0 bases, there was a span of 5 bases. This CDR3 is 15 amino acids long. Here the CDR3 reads CASSYGSSGANVLTF. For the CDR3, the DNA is TGTGCCAGCAGTTACGGCAGCTCTGGGGCCAACGTCCTGACTTTC.